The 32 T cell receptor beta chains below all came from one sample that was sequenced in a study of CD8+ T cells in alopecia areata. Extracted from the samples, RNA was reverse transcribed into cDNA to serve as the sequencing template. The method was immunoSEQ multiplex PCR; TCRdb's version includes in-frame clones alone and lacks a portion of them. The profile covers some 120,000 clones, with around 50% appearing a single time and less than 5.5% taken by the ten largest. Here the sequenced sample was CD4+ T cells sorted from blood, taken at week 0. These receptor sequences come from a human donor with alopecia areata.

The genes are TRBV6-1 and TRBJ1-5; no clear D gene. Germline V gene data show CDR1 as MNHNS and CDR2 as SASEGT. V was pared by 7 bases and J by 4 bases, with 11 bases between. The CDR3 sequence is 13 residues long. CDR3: CASTEDGNQPQHF. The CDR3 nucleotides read TGTGCCAGCACCGAGGACGGAAATCAGCCCCAGCATTTT.

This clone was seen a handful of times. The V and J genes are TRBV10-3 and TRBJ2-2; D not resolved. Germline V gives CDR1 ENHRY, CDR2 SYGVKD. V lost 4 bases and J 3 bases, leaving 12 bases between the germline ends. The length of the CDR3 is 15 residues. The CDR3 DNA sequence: TGTGCCATCAGTGCGACACACCGGGACACCGGGGAGCTGTTTTTT. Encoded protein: CAISATHRDTGELFF.

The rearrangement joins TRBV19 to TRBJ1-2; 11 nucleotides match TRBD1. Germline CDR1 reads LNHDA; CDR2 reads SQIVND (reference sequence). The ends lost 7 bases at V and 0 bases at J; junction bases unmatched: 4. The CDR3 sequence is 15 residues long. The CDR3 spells CASTRGQGANYGYTF. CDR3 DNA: TGTGCCAGTACCCGGGGACAGGGGGCTAACTATGGCTACACCTTC.

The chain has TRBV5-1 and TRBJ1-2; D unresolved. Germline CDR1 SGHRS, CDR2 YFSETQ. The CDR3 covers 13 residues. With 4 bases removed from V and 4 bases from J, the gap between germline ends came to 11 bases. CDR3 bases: TGCGCCAGCAGCCCCCAAAGAACCTATGGCTACACCTTC. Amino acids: CASSPQRTYGYTF.

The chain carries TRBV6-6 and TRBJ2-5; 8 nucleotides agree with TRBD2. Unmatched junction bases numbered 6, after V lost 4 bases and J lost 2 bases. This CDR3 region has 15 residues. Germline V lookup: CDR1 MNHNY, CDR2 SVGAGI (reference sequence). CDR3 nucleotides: TGTGCCAGCAGTTCGCGGGCGGGAGGACAAGAGACCCAGTACTTC. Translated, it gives CASSSRAGGQETQYF.

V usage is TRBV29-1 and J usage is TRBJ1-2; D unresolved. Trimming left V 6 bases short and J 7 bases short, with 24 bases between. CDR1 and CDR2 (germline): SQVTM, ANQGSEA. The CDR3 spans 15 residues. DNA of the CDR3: TGCAGCGTCGCCCGGACCCAAGATGGGTTTGGTGGCTACACCTTC. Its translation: CSVARTQDGFGGYTF.

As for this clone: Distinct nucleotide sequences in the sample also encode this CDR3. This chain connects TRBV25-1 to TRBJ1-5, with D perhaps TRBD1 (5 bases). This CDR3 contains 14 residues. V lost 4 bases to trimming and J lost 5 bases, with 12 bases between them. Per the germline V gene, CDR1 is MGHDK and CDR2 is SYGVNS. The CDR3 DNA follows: TGTGCCAGCAGTGCCGGGACTATCTATCAGCCCCAGCATTTT. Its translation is CASSAGTIYQPQHF.

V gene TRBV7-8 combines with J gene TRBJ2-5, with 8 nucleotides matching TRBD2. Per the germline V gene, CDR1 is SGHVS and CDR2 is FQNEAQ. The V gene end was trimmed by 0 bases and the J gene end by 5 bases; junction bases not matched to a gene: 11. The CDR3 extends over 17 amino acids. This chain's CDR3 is CASSLAGASGFQETQYF. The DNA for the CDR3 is TGTGCCAGCAGCTTAGCGGGGGCTAGCGGGTTCCAGGAGACCCAGTACTTC.

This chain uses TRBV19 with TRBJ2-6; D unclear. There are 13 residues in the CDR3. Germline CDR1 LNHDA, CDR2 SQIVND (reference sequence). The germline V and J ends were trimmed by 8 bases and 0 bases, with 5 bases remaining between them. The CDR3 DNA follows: TGTGCCAGTCAGGACTCTGGGGCCAACGTCCTGACTTTC. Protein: CASQDSGANVLTF.

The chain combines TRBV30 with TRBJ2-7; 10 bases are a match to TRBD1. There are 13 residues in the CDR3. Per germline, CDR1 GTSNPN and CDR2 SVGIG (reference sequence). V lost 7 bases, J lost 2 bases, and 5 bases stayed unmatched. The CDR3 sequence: CALSGTGAYEQYF. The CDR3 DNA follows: TGTGCCTTATCCGGGACAGGGGCCTACGAGCAGTACTTC.

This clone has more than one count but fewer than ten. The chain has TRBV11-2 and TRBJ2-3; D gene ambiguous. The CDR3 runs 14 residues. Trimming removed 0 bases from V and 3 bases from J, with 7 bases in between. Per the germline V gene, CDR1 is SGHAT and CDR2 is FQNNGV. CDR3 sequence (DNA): TGTGCCAGCAGCTTAGATTTTCAGACAGATACGCAGTATTTT. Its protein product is CASSLDFQTDTQYF. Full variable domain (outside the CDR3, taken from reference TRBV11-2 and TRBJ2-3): EAGVAQSPRYKIIEKRQSVAFWCNPISGHATLYWYQQILGQGPKLLIQFQNNGVVDDSQLPKDRFSAERLKGVDSTLKIQPAKLEDSAVYLCASSLDFQTDTQYFGPGTRLTVL.

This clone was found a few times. For the CDR3, the DNA is TGTGCCAGCAGTGATCAGGGTAGGAACACCGGGGAGCTGTTTTTT. Encoded protein: CASSDQGRNTGELFF. The chain links TRBV2 to TRBJ2-2; tentative D call: TRBD1 (5 bases). CDR1 is SNHLY, CDR2 FYNNEI, per germline. Trimming cost V 3 bases and J 1 base, with 9 bases left between them. The CDR3 has 15 amino acids.

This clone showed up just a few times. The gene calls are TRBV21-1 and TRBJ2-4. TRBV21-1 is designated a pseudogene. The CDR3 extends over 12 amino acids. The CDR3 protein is CASSKGGDIQYF. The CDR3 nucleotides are TGTGCCAGCAGCAAAGGAGGGGACATTCAGTACTTC.

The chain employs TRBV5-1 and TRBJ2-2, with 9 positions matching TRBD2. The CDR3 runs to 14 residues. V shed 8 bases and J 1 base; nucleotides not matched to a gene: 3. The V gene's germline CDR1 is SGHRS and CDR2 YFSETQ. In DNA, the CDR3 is TGCGCCAGTCTAGCGGGGCTGAACACCGGGGAGCTGTTTTTT. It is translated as CASLAGLNTGELFF. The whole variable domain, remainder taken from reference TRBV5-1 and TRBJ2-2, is KAGVTQTPRYLIKTRGQQVTLSCSPISGHRSVSWYQQTPGQGLQFLFEYFSETQRNKGNFPGRFSGRQFSNSRSEMNVSTLELGDSALYLCASLAGLNTGELFFGEGSRLTVL.

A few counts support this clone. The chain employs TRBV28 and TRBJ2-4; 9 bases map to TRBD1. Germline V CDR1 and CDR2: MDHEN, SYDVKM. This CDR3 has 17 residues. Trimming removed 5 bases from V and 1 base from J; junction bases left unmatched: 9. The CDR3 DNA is TGTGCCAGCAGTCCCCCACAGGGGGCGGGGGCCAAAAACATTCAGTACTTC. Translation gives CASSPPQGAGAKNIQYF.

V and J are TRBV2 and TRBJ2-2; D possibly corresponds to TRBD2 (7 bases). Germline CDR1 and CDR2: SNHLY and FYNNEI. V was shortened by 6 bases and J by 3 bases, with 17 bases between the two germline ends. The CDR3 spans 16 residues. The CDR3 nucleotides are TGTGCCAGCAGCCCTTTCCGGGGGGCCGACACCGGGGAGCTGTTTTTT. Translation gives CASSPFRGADTGELFF.

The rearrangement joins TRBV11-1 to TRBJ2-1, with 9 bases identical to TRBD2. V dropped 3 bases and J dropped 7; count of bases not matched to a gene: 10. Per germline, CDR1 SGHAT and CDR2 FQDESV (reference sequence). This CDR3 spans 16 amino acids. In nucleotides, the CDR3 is TGTGCCAGCAGCTTGATTAGCGGGGGCCCGTGGAATGAGCAGTTCTTC. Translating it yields CASSLISGGPWNEQFF.

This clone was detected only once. The CDR3 here is CASSPEGTGIRDYGYTF. The DNA of the CDR3 is TGTGCCAGCAGCCCGGAGGGGACAGGGATCCGGGACTATGGCTACACCTTC. The chain is built from TRBV27 and TRBJ1-2; 9 bases agree with TRBD1. Per germline, CDR1 MNHEY and CDR2 SMNVEV (reference sequence). The CDR3 contains 17 residues. Trimming took 6 bases from V and 3 from J; bases not matched to a gene: 14.

The CDR3: CASSFRPGQNYEQYF. DNA of the CDR3: TGTGCCAGCAGCTTCCGTCCGGGACAGAACTACGAGCAGTACTTC. V and J are TRBV7-3 and TRBJ2-7; 7 bases are shared with TRBD1. Germline V lookup: CDR1 SGHTA, CDR2 FQGTGA. V lost 3 bases, J lost 3 bases, and 8 bases stayed unmatched. The CDR3 contains 15 residues. Variable domain in full (rest from reference TRBV7-3 and TRBJ2-7): GAGVSQTPSNKVTEKGKYVELRCDPISGHTALYWYRQSLGQGPEFLIYFQGTGAADDSGLPNDRFFAVRPEGSVSTLKIQRTERGDSAVYLCASSFRPGQNYEQYFGPGTRLTVT.

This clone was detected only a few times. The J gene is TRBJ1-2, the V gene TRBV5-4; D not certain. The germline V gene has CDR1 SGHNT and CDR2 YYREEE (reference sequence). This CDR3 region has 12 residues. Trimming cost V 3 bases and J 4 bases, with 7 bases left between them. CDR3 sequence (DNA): TGTGCCAGCAGCTCCCCGCTCTATGGCTACACCTTC. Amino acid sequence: CASSSPLYGYTF.

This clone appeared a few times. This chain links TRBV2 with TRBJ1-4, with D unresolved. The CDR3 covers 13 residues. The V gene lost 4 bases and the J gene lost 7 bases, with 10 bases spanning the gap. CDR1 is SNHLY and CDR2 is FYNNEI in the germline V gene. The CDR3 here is CASSVNWSEKLFF. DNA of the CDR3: TGTGCCAGCAGTGTGAATTGGTCTGAAAAACTGTTTTTT.

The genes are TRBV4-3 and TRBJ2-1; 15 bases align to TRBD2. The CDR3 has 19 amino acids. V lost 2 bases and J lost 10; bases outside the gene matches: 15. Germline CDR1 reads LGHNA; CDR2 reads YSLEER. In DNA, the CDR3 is TGCGCCAGCAGCCAAAACTCCGGGACTAGCGGGAGGTTTTATCGCGAGCAGTTCTTC. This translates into CASSQNSGTSGRFYREQFF.

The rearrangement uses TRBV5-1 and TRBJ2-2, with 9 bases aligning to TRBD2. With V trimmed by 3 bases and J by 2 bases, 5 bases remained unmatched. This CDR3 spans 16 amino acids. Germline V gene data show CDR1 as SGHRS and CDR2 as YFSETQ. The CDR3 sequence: CASSSKRGDNTGELFF. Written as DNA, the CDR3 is TGCGCCAGCAGCTCGAAGCGGGGGGATAACACCGGGGAGCTGTTTTTT.

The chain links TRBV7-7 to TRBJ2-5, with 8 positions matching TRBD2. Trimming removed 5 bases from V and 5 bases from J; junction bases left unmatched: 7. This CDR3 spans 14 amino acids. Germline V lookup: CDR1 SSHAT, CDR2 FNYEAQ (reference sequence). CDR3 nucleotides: TGTGCCAGCAGCCTCGGACTAGCCGCGGAGACCCAGTACTTC. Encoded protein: CASSLGLAAETQYF.

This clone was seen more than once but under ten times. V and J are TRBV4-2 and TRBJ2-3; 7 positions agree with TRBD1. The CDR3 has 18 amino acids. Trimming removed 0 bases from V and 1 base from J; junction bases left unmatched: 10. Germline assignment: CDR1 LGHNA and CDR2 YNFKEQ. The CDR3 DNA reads TGTGCCAGCAGCCAAGAATTGGTCCGAGGGGGCGGCACAGATACGCAGTATTTT. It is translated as CASSQELVRGGGTDTQYF.

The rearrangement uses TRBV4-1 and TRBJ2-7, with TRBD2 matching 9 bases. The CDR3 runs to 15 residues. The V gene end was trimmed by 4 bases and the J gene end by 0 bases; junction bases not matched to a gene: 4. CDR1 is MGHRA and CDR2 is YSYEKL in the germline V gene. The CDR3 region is CASSLLAGRSYEQYF. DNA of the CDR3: TGCGCCAGCAGCCTTCTAGCGGGGCGCTCCTACGAGCAGTACTTC.

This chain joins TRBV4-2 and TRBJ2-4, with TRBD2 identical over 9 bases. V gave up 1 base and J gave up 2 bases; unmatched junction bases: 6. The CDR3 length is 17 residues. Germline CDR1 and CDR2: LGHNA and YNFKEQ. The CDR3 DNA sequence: TGTGCCAGCAGCCAAGGTGCAAGCGGGGGGACCAAAAACATTCAGTACTTC. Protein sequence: CASSQGASGGTKNIQYF.

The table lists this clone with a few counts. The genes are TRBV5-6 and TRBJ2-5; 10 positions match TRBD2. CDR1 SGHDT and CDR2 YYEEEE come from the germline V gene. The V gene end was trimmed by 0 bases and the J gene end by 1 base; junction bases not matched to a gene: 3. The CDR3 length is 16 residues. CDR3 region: CASSLVRTSGQETQYF. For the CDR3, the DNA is TGTGCCAGCAGCTTGGTGAGGACTAGCGGCCAAGAGACCCAGTACTTC.

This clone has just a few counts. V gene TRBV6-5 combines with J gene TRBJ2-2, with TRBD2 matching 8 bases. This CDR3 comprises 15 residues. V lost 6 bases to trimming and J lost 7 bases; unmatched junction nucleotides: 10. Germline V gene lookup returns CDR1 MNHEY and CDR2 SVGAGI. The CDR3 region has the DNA TGTGCCAGCAGAGATAGCGGGGTGGGCGACGGGGAGCTGTTTTTT. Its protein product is CASRDSGVGDGELFF.

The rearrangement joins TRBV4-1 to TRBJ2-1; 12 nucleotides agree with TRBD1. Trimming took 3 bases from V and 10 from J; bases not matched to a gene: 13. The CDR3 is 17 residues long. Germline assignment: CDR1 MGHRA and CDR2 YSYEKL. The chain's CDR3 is CASSHTAGTGGAEEQFF. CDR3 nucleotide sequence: TGCGCCAGCAGCCACACTGCCGGGACAGGGGGCGCAGAAGAGCAGTTCTTC.

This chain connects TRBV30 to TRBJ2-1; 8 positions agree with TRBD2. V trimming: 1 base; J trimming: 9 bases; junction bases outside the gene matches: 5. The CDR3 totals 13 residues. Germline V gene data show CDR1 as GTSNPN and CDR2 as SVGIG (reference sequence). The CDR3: CAWSAGRVTEQFF. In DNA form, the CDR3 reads TGTGCCTGGAGTGCCGGGAGGGTGACTGAGCAGTTCTTC.

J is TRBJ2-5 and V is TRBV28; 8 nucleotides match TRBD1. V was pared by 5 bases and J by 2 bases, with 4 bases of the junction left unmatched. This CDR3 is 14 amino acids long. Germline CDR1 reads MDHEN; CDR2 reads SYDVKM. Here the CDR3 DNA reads TGTGCCAGCAGTCCGGGACAGGCGCAAGAGACCCAGTACTTC. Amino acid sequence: CASSPGQAQETQYF. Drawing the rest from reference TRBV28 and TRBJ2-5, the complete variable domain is DVKVTQSSRYLVKRTGEKVFLECVQDMDHENMFWYRQDPGLGLRLIYFSYDVKMKEKGDIPEGYSVSREKKERFSLILESASTNQTSMYLCASSPGQAQETQYFGPGTRLLVL.